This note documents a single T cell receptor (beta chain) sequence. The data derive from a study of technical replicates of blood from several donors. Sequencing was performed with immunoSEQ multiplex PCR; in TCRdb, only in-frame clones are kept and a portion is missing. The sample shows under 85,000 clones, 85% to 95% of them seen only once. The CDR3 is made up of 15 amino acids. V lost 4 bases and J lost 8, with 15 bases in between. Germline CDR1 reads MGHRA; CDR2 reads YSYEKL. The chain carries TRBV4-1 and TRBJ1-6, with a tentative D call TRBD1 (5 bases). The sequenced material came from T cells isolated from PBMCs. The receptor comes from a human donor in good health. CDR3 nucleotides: TGCGCCAGCAGCCGGGGGGGACTCGGGGATTCACCCCTCCACTTT. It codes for CASSRGGLGDSPLHF.